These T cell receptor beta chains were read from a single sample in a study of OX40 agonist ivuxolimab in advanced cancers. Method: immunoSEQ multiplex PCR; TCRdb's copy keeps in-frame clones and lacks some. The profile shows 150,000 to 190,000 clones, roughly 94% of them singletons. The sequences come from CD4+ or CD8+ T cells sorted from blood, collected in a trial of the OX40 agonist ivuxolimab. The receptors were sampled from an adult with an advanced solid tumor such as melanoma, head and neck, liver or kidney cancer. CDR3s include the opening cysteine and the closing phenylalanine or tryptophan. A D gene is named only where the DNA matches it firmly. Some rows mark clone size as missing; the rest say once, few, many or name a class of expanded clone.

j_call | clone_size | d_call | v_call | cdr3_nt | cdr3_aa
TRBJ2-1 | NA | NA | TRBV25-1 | TGTGCCAGCAGTGAACCTAGTTTATACAATGAGCAGTTCTTC | CASSEPSLYNEQFF
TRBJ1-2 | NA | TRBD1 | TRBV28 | TGTGCCAGCAGTGAATCAGGGGGCGGTGGCTACACCTTC | CASSESGGGGYTF
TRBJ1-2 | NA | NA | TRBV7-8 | TGTGCCAGCAGCTTAGATCCTTCTGCCAGACCCTATGGCTACACCTTC | CASSLDPSARPYGYTF
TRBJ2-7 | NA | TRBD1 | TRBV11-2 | TGTGCCAGCAGCAAAGGACAGGAGCCATACGAGCAGTACTTC | CASSKGQEPYEQYF
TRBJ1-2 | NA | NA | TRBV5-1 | TGCGCCAGCAGCTCGACGCTTAACGGCTACACCTTC | CASSSTLNGYTF
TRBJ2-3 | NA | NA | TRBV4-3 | TGCGCCAGCAGCCAAGACTGGGCTAGCACAGATACGCAGTATTTT | CASSQDWASTDTQYF
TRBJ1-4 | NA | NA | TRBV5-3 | TGTGCCAGAAGCTCCGAGCCCCGAGGGCGCGGTCAGGCTACTAATGAAAAACTGTTTTTT | CARSSEPRGRGQATNEKLFF
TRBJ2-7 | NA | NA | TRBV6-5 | TGTGCCACCCTTAGGAGGGACGAGCAGTACTTC | CATLRRDEQYF
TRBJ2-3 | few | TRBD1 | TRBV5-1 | TGCGCCAGCGCCGAGGGGGCCACAGATACGCAGTATTTT | CASAEGATDTQYF
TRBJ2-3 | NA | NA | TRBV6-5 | TGTGCCAGCGGGAGAGGAGCGCAGTATTTT | CASGRGAQYF
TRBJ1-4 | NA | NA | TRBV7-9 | TGTGCCAGCAGCTTAAGAACGGTTGTAAATGAAAAACTGTTTTTT | CASSLRTVVNEKLFF
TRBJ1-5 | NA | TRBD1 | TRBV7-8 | TGTGCCAGCAGCTCGACAGGGGGCAGTCAGCCCCAGCATTTT | CASSSTGGSQPQHF
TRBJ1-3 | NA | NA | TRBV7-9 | TGTGCCAGCAGCTTAGGGGACCGGGCGGAGGACACCATATATTTT | CASSLGDRAEDTIYF
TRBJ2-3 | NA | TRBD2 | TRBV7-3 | TGTGCCAGCAGCTTAAGGGGGAGGGGGACTAGCGGGACCACAGATACGCAGTATTTT | CASSLRGRGTSGTTDTQYF
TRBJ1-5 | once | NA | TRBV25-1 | TGTGCCAGCAGTGAAGAGGGTGGTGGTCAGCCCCAGCATTTT | CASSEEGGGQPQHF
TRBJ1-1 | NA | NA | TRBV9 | TGTGCCAGCAGCGTAGGGTCCTCCGGCACTGAAGCTTTCTTT | CASSVGSSGTEAFF
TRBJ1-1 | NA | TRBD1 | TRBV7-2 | TGTGCCAGCAGTTACAGGGGGTATGGCACTGAAGCTTTCTTT | CASSYRGYGTEAFF
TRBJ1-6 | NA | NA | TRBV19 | TGTGCCAGTACCCCACAGGGCCCAAATTCACCCCTCCACTTT | CASTPQGPNSPLHF
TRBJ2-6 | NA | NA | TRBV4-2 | TGTGCCAGCAGCCATCCTGTATGGGGTTCCGGGGCCAACGTCCTGACTTTC | CASSHPVWGSGANVLTF
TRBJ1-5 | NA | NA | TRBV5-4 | TGTGCCAGCACCCTTCATGACAGCAATAGCAATCAGCCCCAGCATTTT | CASTLHDSNSNQPQHF
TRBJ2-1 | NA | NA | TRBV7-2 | TGTGCCAGCAGCCCCAGGAATGAGCAGTTCTTC | CASSPRNEQFF
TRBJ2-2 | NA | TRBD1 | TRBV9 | TGTGCCAGCAGCGCGGGACAGGTCGCCTTCTCGAACACCGGGGAGCTGTTTTTT | CASSAGQVAFSNTGELFF
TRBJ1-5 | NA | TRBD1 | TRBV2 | TGTGCCAGCAGTCAACAGGGGACTAATCAGCCCCAGCATTTT | CASSQQGTNQPQHF
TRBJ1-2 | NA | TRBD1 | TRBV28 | TGTGCCAGCCATCGACAGGGGGAGGGCGGGGGCTACACCTTC | CASHRQGEGGGYTF
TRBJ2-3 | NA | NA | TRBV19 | TGTGCCAGTAGTAGAACGGGATCCTTGGGGACAGATACGCAGTATTTT | CASSRTGSLGTDTQYF
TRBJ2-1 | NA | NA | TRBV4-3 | TGCGCCAGCAGCCAAGATTCCGGACACCTCTACAATGAGCAGTTCTTC | CASSQDSGHLYNEQFF
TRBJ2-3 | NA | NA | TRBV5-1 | TGCGCCAGCAGCTTGCTCGCCAGGGCAGATACGCAGTATTTT | CASSLLARADTQYF
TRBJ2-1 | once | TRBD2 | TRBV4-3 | TGCGCCAGCAGCCAAGATTCTAGTCTAGCGGGGATTAATGAGCAGTTCTTC | CASSQDSSLAGINEQFF
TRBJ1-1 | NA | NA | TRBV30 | TGTGCCTGGAGTGTTGGAGCTGAAGCTTTCTTT | CAWSVGAEAFF
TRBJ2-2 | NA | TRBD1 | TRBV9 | TGTGCCAGCAGAGACGGGACAGTAACCGGGGAGCTGTTTTTT | CASRDGTVTGELFF
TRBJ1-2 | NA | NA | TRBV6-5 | TGTGCCAGCAGACGAGCTAACTATGGCTACACCTTC | CASRRANYGYTF
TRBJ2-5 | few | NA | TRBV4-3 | TGCGCCAGCAGCCAAGGAGTCGGGGGAGTCCAAGAGACCCAGTACTTC | CASSQGVGGVQETQYF
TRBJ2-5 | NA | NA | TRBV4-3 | TGCGCCAGCAGCCAAGATTGGGGATCAGGGGTCATCCAAGAGACCCAGTACTTC | CASSQDWGSGVIQETQYF
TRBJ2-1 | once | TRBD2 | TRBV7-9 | TGTGCCAGCAGCATCCGGGACAGGGGACTAGCGGGGTCCTACAATGAGCAGTTCTTC | CASSIRDRGLAGSYNEQFF
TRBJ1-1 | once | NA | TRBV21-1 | TGTGCCAGCAGCAAAGAAAATAACAGGGAAGACACTGAAGCTTTCTTT | CASSKENNREDTEAFF
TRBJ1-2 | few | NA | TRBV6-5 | TGTGCCAGCAGTTACGGATCTCCCTATGGCTACACCTTC | CASSYGSPYGYTF
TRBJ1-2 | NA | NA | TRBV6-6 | TGTGCCAGCAGATCGACGGCCTATGGCTACACCTTC | CASRSTAYGYTF
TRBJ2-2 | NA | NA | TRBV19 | TGTGCCACCCCAGGAAACACCGGGGAGCTGTTTTTT | CATPGNTGELFF
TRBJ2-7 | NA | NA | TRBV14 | TGTGCCAGCAGCCTCTCCTACGAGCAGTACTTC | CASSLSYEQYF
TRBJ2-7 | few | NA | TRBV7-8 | TGTGCCAGCAGCCCAAGTCGGTACGCCTACGAGCAGTACTTC | CASSPSRYAYEQYF
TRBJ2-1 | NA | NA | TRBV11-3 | TGTGCCAGCAGCTTAACTTGGTCCAATGAGCAGTTCTTC | CASSLTWSNEQFF
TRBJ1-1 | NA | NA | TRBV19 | TGTGCCAGTAGTATACGGGCAGGGTGGTCGGACACTGAAGCTTTCTTT | CASSIRAGWSDTEAFF
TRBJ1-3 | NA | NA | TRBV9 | TGTGCCAGCAGCGTAGGGGGGGTTCAGTCTGGAAACACCATATATTTT | CASSVGGVQSGNTIYF
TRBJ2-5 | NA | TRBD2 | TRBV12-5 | TGTGCTAGTGGTTTGGGAGGACTAGCGGGGGTACAAGAGACCCAGTACTTC | CASGLGGLAGVQETQYF
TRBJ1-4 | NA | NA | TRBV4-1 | TGCGCCAGCAGCCAAGTCGGGCAGGGCGGTGAAAAACTGTTTTTT | CASSQVGQGGEKLFF
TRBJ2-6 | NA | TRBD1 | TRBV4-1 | TGCGCCAGCAGCCAAGCCTCCGGGACAGTCTCATCTGGGGCCAACGTCCTGACTTTC | CASSQASGTVSSGANVLTF
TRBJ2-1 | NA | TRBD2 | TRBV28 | TGTGCCAGCAGTTTAGGCGGGAGGGCGGAGAATGAGCAGTTCTTC | CASSLGGRAENEQFF
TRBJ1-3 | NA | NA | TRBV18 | TGTGCCAGCTCAGCTGAAGGCTCTGGAAACACCATATATTTT | CASSAEGSGNTIYF
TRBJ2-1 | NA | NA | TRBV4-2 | TGTGCCAGCAGCCAAGATCGCGTAGGACTACCCTATTACAATGAGCAGTTCTTC | CASSQDRVGLPYYNEQFF
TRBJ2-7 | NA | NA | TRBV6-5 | TGTGCCAGCAGTGGGTGGGGCCAATCCTACGAGCAGTACTTC | CASSGWGQSYEQYF
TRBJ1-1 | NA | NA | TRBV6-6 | TGTGCCAGCAGTTCCCACTACAGGGACACTGAAGCTTTCTTT | CASSSHYRDTEAFF
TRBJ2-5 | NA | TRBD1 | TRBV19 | TGTGCCAGTAGTACCCGACAGGGCTTCGAGACCCAGTACTTC | CASSTRQGFETQYF
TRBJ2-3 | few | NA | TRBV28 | TGTGCCAGCAGTGCAGGGAGCGAGAGCACAGATACGCAGTATTTT | CASSAGSESTDTQYF
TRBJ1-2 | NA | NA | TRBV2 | TGTGCCAGCAGTGGAGGGGAGCAGGGTGGCTACACCTTC | CASSGGEQGGYTF
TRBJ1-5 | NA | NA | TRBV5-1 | TGCGCCAGCAGCTTGGCCGGTGCGGGCAATCAGCCCCAGCATTTT | CASSLAGAGNQPQHF